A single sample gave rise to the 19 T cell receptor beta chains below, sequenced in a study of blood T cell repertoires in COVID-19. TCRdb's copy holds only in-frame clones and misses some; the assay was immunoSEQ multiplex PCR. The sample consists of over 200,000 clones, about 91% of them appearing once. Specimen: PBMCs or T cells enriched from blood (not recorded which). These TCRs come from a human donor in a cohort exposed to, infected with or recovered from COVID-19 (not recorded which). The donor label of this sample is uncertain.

This chain's CDR3 is CASSWGGYEQYF. In DNA form, the CDR3 reads TGTGCCAGCAGTTGGGGGGGTTACGAGCAGTACTTC. The chain joins TRBV28 to TRBJ2-7, with 7 bases matching TRBD2. The CDR3 is 12 amino acids. The germline CDR1 and CDR2 sequences are MDHEN and SYDVKM. Losses at the gene ends were 4 bases for V and 4 bases for J; bases not matched to a gene: 1.

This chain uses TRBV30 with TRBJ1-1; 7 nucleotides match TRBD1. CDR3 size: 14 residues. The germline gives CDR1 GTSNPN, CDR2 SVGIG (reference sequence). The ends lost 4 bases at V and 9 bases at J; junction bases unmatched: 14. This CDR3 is CAWTQTIAQGKAFF. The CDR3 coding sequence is TGTGCCTGGACCCAAACTATAGCACAGGGGAAAGCTTTCTTT.

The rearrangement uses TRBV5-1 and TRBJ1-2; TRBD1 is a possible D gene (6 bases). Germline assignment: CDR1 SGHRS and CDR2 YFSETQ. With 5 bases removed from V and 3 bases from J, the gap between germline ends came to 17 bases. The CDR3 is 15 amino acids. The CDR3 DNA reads TGCGCCAGCAGTCCCTCAGGGGCTGGTGACTATGGCTACACCTTC. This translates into CASSPSGAGDYGYTF.

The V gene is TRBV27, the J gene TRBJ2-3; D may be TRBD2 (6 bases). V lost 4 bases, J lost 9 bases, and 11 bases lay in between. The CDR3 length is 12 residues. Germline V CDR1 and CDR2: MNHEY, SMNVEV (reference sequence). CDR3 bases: TGTGCCAGCAGTTCCCCTAGCGCGACGCAGTATTTT. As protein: CASSSPSATQYF.

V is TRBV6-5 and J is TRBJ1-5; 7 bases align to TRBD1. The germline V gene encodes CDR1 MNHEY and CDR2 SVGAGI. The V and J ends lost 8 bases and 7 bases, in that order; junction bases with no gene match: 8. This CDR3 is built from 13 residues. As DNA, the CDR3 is TGTGCCAGCGCGACAGGGACAGTGCAGCCCCAGCATTTT. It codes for CASATGTVQPQHF.

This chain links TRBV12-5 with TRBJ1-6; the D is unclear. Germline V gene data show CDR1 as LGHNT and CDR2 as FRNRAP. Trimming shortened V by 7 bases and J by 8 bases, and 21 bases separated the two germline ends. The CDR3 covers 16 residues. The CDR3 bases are TGTGCTAGTGTCCTCCTGCTTCGGGGAGAGGATTCACCCCTCCACTTT. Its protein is CASVLLLRGEDSPLHF.

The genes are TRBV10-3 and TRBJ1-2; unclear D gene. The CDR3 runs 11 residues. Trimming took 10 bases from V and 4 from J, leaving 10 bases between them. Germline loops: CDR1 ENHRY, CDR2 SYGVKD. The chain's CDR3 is CATQEGYGYTF. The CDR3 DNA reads TGTGCCACCCAGGAGGGCTATGGCTACACCTTC.

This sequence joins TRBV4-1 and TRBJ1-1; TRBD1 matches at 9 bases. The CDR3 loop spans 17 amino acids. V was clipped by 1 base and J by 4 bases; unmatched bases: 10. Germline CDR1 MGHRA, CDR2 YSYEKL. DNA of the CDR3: TGCGCCAGCAGCCAAGCCCCACAGGGGGCTATGGGCACTGAAGCTTTCTTT. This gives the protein CASSQAPQGAMGTEAFF.

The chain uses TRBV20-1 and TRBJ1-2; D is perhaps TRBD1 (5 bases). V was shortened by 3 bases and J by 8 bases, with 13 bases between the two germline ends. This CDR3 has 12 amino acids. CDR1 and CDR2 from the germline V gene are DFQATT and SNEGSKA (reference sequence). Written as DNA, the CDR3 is TGCAGTGCTAGTACAGGCCCCTGGGGCTACACCTTC. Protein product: CSASTGPWGYTF.

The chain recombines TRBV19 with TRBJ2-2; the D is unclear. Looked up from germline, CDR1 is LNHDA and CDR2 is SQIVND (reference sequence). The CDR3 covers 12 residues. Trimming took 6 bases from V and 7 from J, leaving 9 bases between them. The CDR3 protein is CASSQNGGELFF. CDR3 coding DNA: TGTGCCAGTAGCCAGAATGGCGGGGAGCTGTTTTTT.

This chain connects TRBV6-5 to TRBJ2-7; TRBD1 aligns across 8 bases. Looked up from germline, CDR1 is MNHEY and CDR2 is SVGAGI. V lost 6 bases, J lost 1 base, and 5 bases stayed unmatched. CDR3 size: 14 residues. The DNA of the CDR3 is TGTGCCAGCAGGACCGGGACAGGTTCCTACGAGCAGTACTTC. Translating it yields CASRTGTGSYEQYF.

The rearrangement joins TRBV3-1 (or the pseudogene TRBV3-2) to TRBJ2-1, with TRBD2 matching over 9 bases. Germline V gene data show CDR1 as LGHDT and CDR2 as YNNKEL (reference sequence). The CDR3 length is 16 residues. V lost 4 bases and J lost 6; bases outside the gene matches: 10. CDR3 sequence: CASSRWLAGGSNEQFF. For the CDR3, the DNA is TGTGCCAGCAGCCGTTGGCTGGCGGGGGGGTCCAATGAGCAGTTCTTC.

CDR3 sequence: CASRTGDGYTF. The CDR3 coding sequence is TGTGCCAGCAGGACAGGGGATGGCTACACCTTC. This chain links TRBV5-4 with TRBJ1-2, with TRBD1 matching over 8 bases. CDR1 is SGHNT, CDR2 YYREEE, per germline (reference sequence). After removal of 5 bases from V and 6 bases from J, the junction contained 0 bases not matched to a gene. This CDR3 comprises 11 residues.

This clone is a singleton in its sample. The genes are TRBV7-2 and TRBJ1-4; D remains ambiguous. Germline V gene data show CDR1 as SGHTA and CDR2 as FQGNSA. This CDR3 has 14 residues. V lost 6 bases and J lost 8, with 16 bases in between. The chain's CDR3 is CASSPVGRGEKLFF. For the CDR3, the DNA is TGTGCCAGCAGTCCCGTTGGAAGAGGAGAAAAACTGTTTTTT.

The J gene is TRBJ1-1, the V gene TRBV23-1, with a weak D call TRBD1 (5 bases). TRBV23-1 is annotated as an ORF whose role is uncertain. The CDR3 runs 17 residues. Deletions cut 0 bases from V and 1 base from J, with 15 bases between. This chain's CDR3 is CASSQSVTGGGNTEAFF. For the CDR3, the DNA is TGCGCCAGCAGTCAATCCGTTACGGGGGGAGGGAACACTGAAGCTTTCTTT.

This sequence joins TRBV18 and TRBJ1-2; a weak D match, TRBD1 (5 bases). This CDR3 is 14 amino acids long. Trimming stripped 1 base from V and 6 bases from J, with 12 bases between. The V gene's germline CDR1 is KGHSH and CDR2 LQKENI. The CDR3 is CASSPRRGENGYTF. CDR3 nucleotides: TGTGCCAGCTCACCACGGCGGGGCGAGAATGGCTACACCTTC.

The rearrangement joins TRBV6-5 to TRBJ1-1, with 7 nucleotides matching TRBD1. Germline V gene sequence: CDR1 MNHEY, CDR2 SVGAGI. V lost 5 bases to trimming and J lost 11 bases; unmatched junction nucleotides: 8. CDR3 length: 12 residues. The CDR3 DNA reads TGTGCCAGCAGTCAGCACAGGGGCCAGGCTTTCTTT. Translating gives CASSQHRGQAFF.

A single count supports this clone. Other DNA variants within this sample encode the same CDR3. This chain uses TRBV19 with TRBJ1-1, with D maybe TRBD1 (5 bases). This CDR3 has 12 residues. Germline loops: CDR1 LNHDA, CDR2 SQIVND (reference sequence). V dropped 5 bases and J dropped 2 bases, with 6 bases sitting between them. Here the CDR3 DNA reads TGTGCCAGTAGTCAGGGAAACACTGAAGCTTTCTTT. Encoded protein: CASSQGNTEAFF. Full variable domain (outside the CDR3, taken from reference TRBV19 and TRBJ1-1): DGGITQSPKYLFRKEGQNVTLSCEQNLNHDAMYWYRQDPGQGLRLIYYSQIVNDFQKGDIAEGYSVSREKKESFPLTVTSAQKNPTAFYLCASSQGNTEAFFGQGTRLTVV.

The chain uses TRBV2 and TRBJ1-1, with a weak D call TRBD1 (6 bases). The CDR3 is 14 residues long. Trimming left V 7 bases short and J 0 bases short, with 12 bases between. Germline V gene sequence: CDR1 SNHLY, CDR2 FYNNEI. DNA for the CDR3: TGTGCCAGCACGTCGGGGGGCATGAACACTGAAGCTTTCTTT. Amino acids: CASTSGGMNTEAFF. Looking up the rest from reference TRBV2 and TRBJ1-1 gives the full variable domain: EPEVTQTPSHQVTQMGQEVILRCVPISNHLYFYWYRQILGQKVEFLVSFYNNEISEKSEIFDDQFSVERPDGSNFTLKIRSTKLEDSAMYFCASTSGGMNTEAFFGQGTRLTVV.